One and the same sample provided the 23 T cell receptor beta chains below, sequenced in a study of T cell changes during pregnancy in multiple sclerosis. Profiled with immunoSEQ multiplex PCR; TCRdb holds only in-frame clones, not every one. The profile shows under 70,000 clones, about 89% of them singletons. The sample in question was CD4+ T cells from peripheral blood mononuclear cells, obtained after pregnancy. The receptors here all came from a female donor in good health, enrolled as a control in a pregnancy study.

This clone is a singleton in its sample. The V and J genes are TRBV19 and TRBJ2-3, with 8 nucleotides matching TRBD2. Losses at the gene ends were 2 bases for V and 4 bases for J; bases not matched to a gene: 5. The CDR3 loop spans 15 amino acids. Germline V lookup: CDR1 LNHDA, CDR2 SQIVND (reference sequence). The CDR3 nucleotides are TGTGCCAGTAGTATAACTAGCGGAAGGGCAGATACGCAGTATTTT. It is translated as CASSITSGRADTQYF.

The CDR3 DNA is TGTGCCAGCAGGCGGGGGGTCACAGATACGCAGTATTTT. Residues: CASRRGVTDTQYF. The chain has TRBV9 and TRBJ2-3; 8 bases agree with TRBD2. Germline V lookup: CDR1 SGDLS, CDR2 YYNGEE. V lost 5 bases and J lost 2; bases outside the gene matches: 1. This CDR3 is built from 13 residues.

The V gene is TRBV4-1, the J gene TRBJ2-3, with 9 bases that match TRBD2. J lost 0 bases, V lost 1 base, and 2 bases had no gene match. From germline, CDR1 is MGHRA and CDR2 YSYEKL. The CDR3 contains 16 residues. CDR3 sequence reads: CASSQALAGSTDTQYF. The CDR3 bases are TGCGCCAGCAGCCAAGCCCTAGCGGGAAGCACAGATACGCAGTATTTT.

CDR3 residues: CASSVDQGYYGYTF. The CDR3 nucleotides are TGTGCCAGCAGCGTAGACCAGGGATATTATGGCTACACCTTC. The chain carries TRBV9 and TRBJ1-2; D perhaps matches TRBD1 (5 bases). Germline values: CDR1 SGDLS, CDR2 YYNGEE. The CDR3 length is 14 residues. With 0 bases removed from V and 5 bases from J, the gap between germline ends came to 11 bases.

The gene calls are TRBV4-1 and TRBJ2-5; weak D call: TRBD1 (5 bases). The CDR3 spans 15 residues. Germline CDR1 MGHRA, CDR2 YSYEKL. The V end lost 0 bases, the J end lost 2 bases, and 10 bases lay between the germline ends. This CDR3 reads CASSQDGAAQETQYF. CDR3 DNA: TGCGCCAGCAGCCAAGATGGGGCGGCGCAAGAGACCCAGTACTTC.

The V gene is TRBV18, the J gene TRBJ1-3, with D possibly TRBD1 on 5 matching bases. CDR1 and CDR2 from the germline V gene are KGHSH and LQKENI. The CDR3 is made up of 17 amino acids. V dropped 3 bases and J dropped 0 bases, with 15 bases sitting between them. CDR3 sequence (DNA): TGTGCCAGCTCACCGAATCCGGGACTCAGCTCTGGAAACACCATATATTTT. Its translation is CASSPNPGLSSGNTIYF. Combining the CDR3 with reference TRBV18 and TRBJ1-3 gives the whole variable domain NAGVMQNPRHLVRRRGQEARLRCSPMKGHSHVYWYRQLPEEGLKFMVYLQKENIIDESGMPKERFSAEFPKEGPSILRIQQVVRGDSAAYFCASSPNPGLSSGNTIYFGEGSWLTVV.

This sequence joins TRBV9 and TRBJ2-5, with 8 bases that match TRBD2. Germline-derived CDR1 and CDR2 are SGDLS and YYNGEE. The V and J ends lost 3 bases and 2 bases, in that order; junction bases with no gene match: 0. This CDR3 spans 13 amino acids. CDR3 DNA: TGTGCCAGCAGCGCGGGGGGGCAAGAGACCCAGTACTTC. Translated: CASSAGGQETQYF.

The chain joins TRBV10-3 to TRBJ2-6; no clear D. The V gene's germline CDR1 is ENHRY and CDR2 SYGVKD. V was shortened by 0 bases and J by 0 bases, with 9 bases between the two germline ends. This CDR3 has 17 residues. The CDR3 sequence: CAISESNTVSGANVLTF. For the CDR3, the DNA is TGTGCCATCAGTGAGTCCAACACCGTCTCTGGGGCCAACGTCCTGACTTTC.

V usage is TRBV7-9 and J usage is TRBJ2-1, with 8 bases identical to TRBD1. Germline CDR1 and CDR2: SEHNR and FQNEAQ (reference sequence). The CDR3 has 13 residues. With 3 bases clipped from V and 9 bases from J, the junction kept 4 bases outside the gene matches. The CDR3 spells CASSFQGAGEQFF. CDR3 nucleotides: TGTGCCAGCAGCTTTCAGGGGGCCGGTGAGCAGTTCTTC.

This clone appeared once. The chain uses TRBV6-1 and TRBJ1-1, with D possibly matching TRBD1 (6 bases). The CDR3 spans 13 residues. Trimming removed 5 bases from V and 1 base from J, with 8 bases in between. Germline lookup yields CDR1 MNHNS and CDR2 SASEGT. Here the CDR3 DNA reads TGTGCCAGCAGTCAGGGGAGGAACACTGAAGCTTTCTTT. Translation: CASSQGRNTEAFF.

V is TRBV9 and J is TRBJ2-1; 10 nucleotides line up with TRBD2. This CDR3 has 15 amino acids. Germline CDR1 and CDR2: SGDLS and YYNGEE. V was pared by 1 base and J by 4 bases, with 2 bases of the junction left unmatched. CDR3 bases: TGTGCCAGCAGCGTAATAGCGGGGGGTTACAATGAGCAGTTCTTC. This encodes CASSVIAGGYNEQFF.

The gene calls are TRBV6-6 and TRBJ1-1; 7 nucleotides match TRBD1. This CDR3 has 13 amino acids. Trimming removed 7 bases from V and 5 bases from J; junction bases left unmatched: 7. The V gene's germline CDR1 is MNHNY and CDR2 SVGAGI (reference sequence). The CDR3 DNA reads TGTGCCAGCACTCCGACAGGGAGGACTGAAGCTTTCTTT. Translated: CASTPTGRTEAFF.

CDR3 region: CASSRTGRGYGYTF. The CDR3 DNA reads TGTGCCAGCAGCCGCACGGGCAGGGGCTATGGCTACACCTTC. V and J are TRBV7-9 and TRBJ1-2, with D possibly TRBD1 on 6 matching bases. Germline CDR1 reads SEHNR; CDR2 reads FQNEAQ (reference sequence). This CDR3 is 14 amino acids long. V shed 5 bases and J shed 4 bases, with 14 bases lying between them. The full variable domain, in which reference TRBV7-9 and TRBJ1-2 provide the parts outside the CDR3, is DTGVSQNPRHKITKRGQNVTFRCDPISEHNRLYWYRQTLGQGPEFLTYFQNEAQLEKSRLLSDRFSAERPKGSFSTLEIQRTEQGDSAMYLCASSRTGRGYGYTFGSGTRLTVV.

This rearrangement joins TRBV7-2 to TRBJ2-1; the match to TRBD1 covers 9 bases. The germline V gene encodes CDR1 SGHTA and CDR2 FQGNSA. J lost 8 bases, V lost 3 bases, and 5 bases had no gene match. The CDR3 runs to 14 residues. CDR3 nucleotide sequence: TGTGCCAGCAGCTTCGTCGGGGACAGGGATGAGCAGTTCTTC. Translating it yields CASSFVGDRDEQFF. Based on the CDR3 plus reference TRBV7-2 and TRBJ2-1, the full variable domain is GAGVSQSPSNKVTEKGKDVELRCDPISGHTALYWYRQSLGQGLEFLIYFQGNSAPDKSGLPSDRFSAERTGGSVSTLTIQRTQQEDSAVYLCASSFVGDRDEQFFGPGTRLTVL.

The chain has TRBV7-2 and TRBJ1-3; the match to TRBD1 covers 9 bases. This CDR3 comprises 14 residues. The V gene end was trimmed by 5 bases and the J gene end by 8 bases; junction bases not matched to a gene: 7. Germline V gene sequence: CDR1 SGHTA, CDR2 FQGNSA. The CDR3 coding sequence is TGTGCCAGCAGCACCCGGGACAGGGTGGACACCATATATTTT. Encoded protein: CASSTRDRVDTIYF.

This CDR3 is CASSSFDRSSYEQYF. CDR3 nucleotides: TGTGCCAGCAGCTCGTTCGACAGGAGCTCCTACGAGCAGTACTTC. The rearrangement uses TRBV5-8 and TRBJ2-7; the D gene is possibly TRBD1 (6 bases). Trimming cost V 3 bases and J 0 bases, with 13 bases left between them. Germline V gives CDR1 SGHTS, CDR2 YDEGEE. This CDR3 region has 15 residues.

This clone was detected a few times. The genes are TRBV7-2 and TRBJ2-2; tentative D call: TRBD2 (5 bases). Trimming cost V 1 base and J 4 bases, with 7 bases left between them. CDR1 and CDR2 (germline): SGHTA, FQGNSA. This CDR3 comprises 14 residues. CDR3 protein: CASSLGLTTGELFF. The CDR3 nucleotides read TGTGCCAGCAGCTTAGGACTAACCACCGGGGAGCTGTTTTTT.

The chain joins TRBV5-4 to TRBJ1-1, with no clear D. V lost 0 bases, J lost 8 bases, and 8 bases lay in between. The CDR3 consists of 12 residues. CDR1 is SGHNT and CDR2 is YYREEE in the germline V gene (reference sequence). The DNA of the CDR3 is TGTGCCAGCAGCTTGGATCGCAGGGAAGCTTTCTTT. This encodes CASSLDRREAFF.

The V call is TRBV4-3, the J call TRBJ1-6; D is unclear. The CDR3 covers 14 residues. The V end was cut by 4 bases, the J end by 14 bases, with 18 bases between. In germline, CDR1 is LGHNA, CDR2 YSLEER. CDR3 nucleotide sequence: TGCGCCAGCAGCCCCGGGAACACGGTTGATTCCCTCCACTTT. It codes for CASSPGNTVDSLHF.

V and J are TRBV30 and TRBJ1-1; possible D gene TRBD1, 6 bases. The CDR3 has 13 residues. The germline V gene has CDR1 GTSNPN and CDR2 SVGIG (reference sequence). The V end lost 2 bases, the J end lost 0 bases, and 7 bases lay between the germline ends. CDR3 bases: TGTGCCTGGAGTCGACAGGTGAACACTGAAGCTTTCTTT. Translated: CAWSRQVNTEAFF.

The chain uses TRBV7-9 and TRBJ1-5; 11 nucleotides match TRBD1. Germline lookup yields CDR1 SEHNR and CDR2 FQNEAQ (reference sequence). CDR3 length: 16 residues. J was trimmed by 4 bases and V by 6 bases; bases with no gene match: 8. In DNA, the CDR3 is TGTGCCAGCAGTACTACCGGGACAGGGGGGAATCAGCCCCAGCATTTT. Its translation is CASSTTGTGGNQPQHF.

The V gene is TRBV7-2, the J gene TRBJ2-7; possible D gene TRBD2, 7 bases. This CDR3 has 14 residues. V lost 6 bases, J lost 4 bases, and 16 bases lay in between. Germline CDR1 and CDR2: SGHTA and FQGNSA. CDR3 region: CASSFSRGAYEQYF. The DNA for the CDR3 is TGTGCCAGCAGTTTCTCTCGGGGGGCTTACGAGCAGTACTTC.

J is TRBJ1-1 and V is TRBV11-3, with D uncertain. This CDR3 region has 17 residues. CDR1 is SGHNT, CDR2 YENEEA, per germline. V shed 0 bases and J shed 0 bases, with 14 bases lying between them. CDR3 sequence: CASSLDPWASMNTEAFF. CDR3 bases: TGTGCCAGCAGCTTAGATCCCTGGGCCAGCATGAACACTGAAGCTTTCTTT.